Below are 28 T cell receptor beta chains sequenced from a single sample in a study of T cells in localized non-small cell lung cancer. This table comes from immunoSEQ multiplex PCR, and its TCRdb copy is limited to in-frame clones, with some not included. Of over 45,000 clones detected, approximately 86% appear once; the ten largest clones hold around 17%. The sample in question was PBMCs, obtained before any cancer treatment. These receptor sequences come from a female donor with stage II lung adenocarcinoma.

The V and J genes are TRBV7-3 and TRBJ1-2; the match to TRBD1 covers 7 bases. The CDR3 has 15 amino acids. Germline V CDR1 and CDR2: SGHTA, FQGTGA. With 2 bases clipped from V and 4 bases from J, the junction kept 7 bases outside the gene matches. The CDR3 coding sequence is TGTGCCAGCAGCTTAGGGACAGCCACAACCTATGGCTACACCTTC. Translation: CASSLGTATTYGYTF.

The rearrangement joins TRBV6-1 to TRBJ1-4; the D is unclear. The CDR3 extends over 14 amino acids. Trimming pared 2 bases from V and 11 bases from J, leaving 15 bases between. CDR1 MNHNS and CDR2 SASEGT come from the germline V gene. CDR3 sequence reads: CASSETIDRRKLFF. In DNA form, the CDR3 reads TGTGCCAGCAGTGAAACAATCGACCGGCGGAAACTGTTTTTT.

V is TRBV7-3 and J is TRBJ1-1; D is unresolved. This CDR3 contains 15 residues. The germline CDR1 and CDR2 sequences are SGHTA and FQGTGA. V shed 2 bases and J shed 6 bases, with 16 bases lying between them. The CDR3 is CASSLYHQAGAEAFF. As DNA, the CDR3 is TGTGCCAGCAGCTTATATCACCAGGCTGGGGCTGAAGCTTTCTTT.

V is TRBV7-9 and J is TRBJ1-4; D not resolved. Germline V gene lookup returns CDR1 SEHNR and CDR2 FQNEAQ (reference sequence). The CDR3 runs 16 residues. With 2 bases removed from V and 2 bases from J, the gap between germline ends came to 12 bases. The CDR3 nucleotides are TGTGCCAGCAGCTTATCATCGGCGGGGACTAATGAAAAACTGTTTTTT. Protein product: CASSLSSAGTNEKLFF.

There are a few counts of this clone. The rearrangement uses TRBV21-1 and TRBJ1-6. TRBV21-1 represents a pseudogene. The CDR3 loop spans 18 amino acids. CDR3 sequence (DNA): TGTGCCAGCAGCAAAGTAAAGGAGGGGAGCTCCTATAATTCACCCCTCCACTTT. This gives the protein CASSKVKEGSSYNSPLHF.

The chain is built from TRBV5-1 and TRBJ1-2; 11 bases are shared with TRBD1. V dropped 3 bases and J dropped 3; count of bases not matched to a gene: 7. Germline loops: CDR1 SGHRS, CDR2 YFSETQ. This CDR3 contains 16 residues. Here the CDR3 reads CASSSQGQGVDYGYTF. The CDR3 bases are TGCGCCAGCAGCTCCCAGGGACAGGGGGTCGACTATGGCTACACCTTC.

The chain couples TRBV19 to TRBJ1-2, with a weak D call TRBD1 (5 bases). V was clipped by 4 bases and J by 10 bases, with 16 bases between them. The CDR3 is 13 residues long. Per germline, CDR1 LNHDA and CDR2 SQIVND (reference sequence). CDR3 region: CASSSRDVNSYTF. CDR3 DNA sequence: TGTGCCAGTAGTAGCCGGGACGTGAATTCCTACACCTTC.

The rearrangement uses TRBV9 and TRBJ2-1; a weak D match, TRBD1 (6 bases). Trimming left V 7 bases short and J 4 bases short, with 15 bases between. The germline V gene has CDR1 SGDLS and CDR2 YYNGEE. This CDR3 comprises 14 residues. CDR3 residues: CASQGTQGYNEQFF. The CDR3 DNA sequence: TGTGCCAGCCAGGGGACACAGGGTTACAATGAGCAGTTCTTC.

The chain recombines TRBV19 with TRBJ1-4, with no clear D. The CDR3 is 13 residues long. Trimming removed 7 bases from V and 8 bases from J, with 14 bases in between. Germline V gene data show CDR1 as LNHDA and CDR2 as SQIVND (reference sequence). DNA of the CDR3: TGTGCCAGTAACCCCCCCCTGTTAGAAAAACTGTTTTTT. Amino acid sequence: CASNPPLLEKLFF.

This clone came up a few times. The gene calls are TRBV6-1 and TRBJ2-1; 7 bases map to TRBD1. Germline V lookup: CDR1 MNHNS, CDR2 SASEGT. This CDR3 contains 15 residues. Trimming took 5 bases from V and 2 from J; bases not matched to a gene: 6. This CDR3 reads CASSLDRDTYNEQFF. In DNA form, the CDR3 reads TGTGCCAGCAGTTTAGACAGGGACACCTACAATGAGCAGTTCTTC.

The chain has TRBV5-1 and TRBJ2-5, with TRBD2 matching over 9 bases. The V segment lost 4 bases and the J segment 4 bases; nucleotides outside the gene matches: 11. There are 16 residues in the CDR3. Germline V gene data show CDR1 as SGHRS and CDR2 as YFSETQ. CDR3 in amino acids: CASSAKAGGQGETQYF. The CDR3 DNA follows: TGCGCCAGCAGCGCAAAAGCGGGGGGCCAAGGAGAGACCCAGTACTTC. The entire variable domain, with the rest obtained from reference TRBV5-1 and TRBJ2-5, is as follows: KAGVTQTPRYLIKTRGQQVTLSCSPISGHRSVSWYQQTPGQGLQFLFEYFSETQRNKGNFPGRFSGRQFSNSRSEMNVSTLELGDSALYLCASSAKAGGQGETQYFGPGTRLLVL.

The chain is built from TRBV5-1 and TRBJ1-1; 10 nucleotides line up with TRBD1. CDR1 is SGHRS, CDR2 YFSETQ, per germline. The trim removed 4 bases at V and 3 bases at J, leaving 3 bases unmatched. The CDR3 loop spans 14 amino acids. CDR3 amino acids: CASSRGQGDTEAFF. The CDR3 DNA reads as TGCGCCAGCAGCCGTGGACAGGGGGACACTGAAGCTTTCTTT.

The chain uses TRBV30 and TRBJ1-2; D gene unclear. V gave up 4 bases and J gave up 3 bases, with 9 bases separating them. CDR3 size: 12 residues. CDR1 is GTSNPN and CDR2 is SVGIG in the germline V gene (reference sequence). Written as DNA, the CDR3 is TGTGCCTGGATGAAACCAGACTATGGCTACACCTTC. Translation gives CAWMKPDYGYTF.

The chain carries TRBV7-9 and TRBJ2-3; 7 positions agree with TRBD1. Germline-derived CDR1 and CDR2 are SEHNR and FQNEAQ (reference sequence). The CDR3 has 15 residues. The ends lost 5 bases at V and 4 bases at J; junction bases unmatched: 9. The CDR3 DNA reads TGTGCCAGCAGCCGAGGGACAGTGGGGGCAGATACGCAGTATTTT. Amino acids: CASSRGTVGADTQYF.

This chain links TRBV5-4 with TRBJ1-1; possibly TRBD1 for D (5 bases). V was pared by 4 bases and J by 6 bases, with 19 bases between. Germline values: CDR1 SGHNT, CDR2 YYREEE (reference sequence). The CDR3 is made up of 15 amino acids. In DNA form, the CDR3 reads TGTGCCAGCAGCATGGGACGGGGACGATACCCTGAAGCTTTCTTT. This codes for CASSMGRGRYPEAFF. Complete variable domain (other parts from reference TRBV5-4 and TRBJ1-1): ETGVTQSPTHLIKTRGQQVTLRCSSQSGHNTVSWYQQALGQGPQFIFQYYREEENGRGNFPPRFSGLQFPNYSSELNVNALELDDSALYLCASSMGRGRYPEAFFGQGTRLTVV.

The V gene is TRBV6-5, the J gene TRBJ1-2; the D gene is possibly TRBD1 (5 bases). CDR1 MNHEY and CDR2 SVGAGI come from the germline V gene. The V and J ends lost 6 bases and 3 bases respectively, with 14 bases between them. The CDR3 runs to 14 residues. CDR3 sequence: CASRVWGEDYGYTF. The DNA of the CDR3 is TGTGCCAGCAGAGTTTGGGGGGAGGACTATGGCTACACCTTC.

V usage is TRBV19 and J usage is TRBJ1-1; D not certain. CDR1 and CDR2 (germline): LNHDA, SQIVND (reference sequence). This CDR3 has 12 residues. V was cut by 7 bases and J by 1 base, with 7 bases left in between. The CDR3 DNA reads as TGTGCCAGTAAAGGTAGGAACACTGAAGCTTTCTTT. Amino acid sequence: CASKGRNTEAFF.

The chain employs TRBV10-3 and TRBJ2-1, with 11 bases that match TRBD2. V was pared by 6 bases and J by 0 bases, with 10 bases of the junction left unmatched. The CDR3 is made up of 18 amino acids. Germline V gene data show CDR1 as ENHRY and CDR2 as SYGVKD. CDR3 sequence reads: CAISATSGGSSSYNEQFF. The CDR3, as DNA: TGTGCCATCAGCGCAACTAGCGGGGGTTCTTCCTCCTACAATGAGCAGTTCTTC.

The chain uses TRBV5-6 and TRBJ1-4; 9 bases match TRBD1. Germline V CDR1 and CDR2: SGHDT, YYEEEE. The CDR3 consists of 16 residues. V shed 0 bases and J 4 bases; nucleotides not matched to a gene: 4. The CDR3 region has the DNA TGTGCCAGCAGCTTGGGCGGGACAGGGAATAATGAAAAACTGTTTTTT. It yields the protein CASSLGGTGNNEKLFF. Complete variable domain (other parts from reference TRBV5-6 and TRBJ1-4): DAGVTQSPTHLIKTRGQQVTLRCSPKSGHDTVSWYQQALGQGPQFIFQYYEEEERQRGNFPDRFSGHQFPNYSSELNVNALLLGDSALYLCASSLGGTGNNEKLFFGSGTQLSVL.

In its sample, this clone was seen once. The chain links TRBV7-3 to TRBJ2-7; tentatively, D is TRBD2 (6 bases). In germline, CDR1 is SGHTA, CDR2 FQGTGA. CDR3 length equals 14 residues. Deletions cut 3 bases from V and 5 bases from J, with 14 bases between. The CDR3 here is CASSFTPTSNEQYF. The DNA for the CDR3 is TGTGCCAGCAGCTTCACCCCCACTAGCAACGAGCAGTACTTC.

This sequence joins TRBV4-1 and TRBJ2-3, with 8 bases that match TRBD2. V lost 2 bases to trimming and J lost 6 bases; unmatched junction nucleotides: 13. CDR3 length equals 17 residues. Germline CDR1 reads MGHRA; CDR2 reads YSYEKL. In DNA, the CDR3 is TGCGCCAGCAGCCAACAACAGCGGGGGATGCCCACGGATACGCAGTATTTT. Protein product: CASSQQQRGMPTDTQYF.

The chain recombines TRBV6-5 with TRBJ2-5; TRBD1 or TRBD2 may be the D gene (6 bases each). This CDR3 region has 15 residues. V lost 7 bases and J 8 bases, leaving 23 bases between the germline ends. Germline values: CDR1 MNHEY, CDR2 SVGAGI. The CDR3 reads CASTLRRGEEGTQYF. DNA of the CDR3: TGTGCCAGCACCCTTCGAAGGGGGGAAGAAGGCACCCAGTACTTC.

The genes are TRBV29-1 and TRBJ1-3, with 8 nucleotides matching TRBD1. This CDR3 contains 12 residues. Germline V gene lookup returns CDR1 SQVTM and CDR2 ANQGSEA. V lost 4 bases, J lost 6 bases, and 2 bases stayed unmatched. For the CDR3, the DNA is TGCAGCGTTGGGACAGGGCCAAACACCATATATTTT. This gives the protein CSVGTGPNTIYF.

The rearrangement joins TRBV19 to TRBJ1-1; TRBD1 agrees at 7 bases. From germline, CDR1 is LNHDA and CDR2 SQIVND (reference sequence). The CDR3 has 17 amino acids. J lost 5 bases, V lost 6 bases, and 18 bases had no gene match. The DNA for the CDR3 is TGTGCCAGTAGACTTCGAAAGGACAGGTCCTCGGGGACTGAAGCTTTCTTT. It translates to CASRLRKDRSSGTEAFF.

The V and J genes are TRBV27 and TRBJ2-7, with 13 positions matching TRBD2. The germline gives CDR1 MNHEY, CDR2 SMNVEV (reference sequence). The V segment lost 5 bases and the J segment 7 bases; nucleotides outside the gene matches: 8. This CDR3 is 15 amino acids long. The CDR3 region is CASSPRLAGGREQYF. CDR3 nucleotides: TGTGCCAGCAGTCCCCGACTAGCGGGGGGCCGTGAGCAGTACTTC.

In DNA, the CDR3 is TGCGCCAGCAGCTTGGGGTCAGGGACTTTGGACGAGCAGTACTTC. Translating it yields CASSLGSGTLDEQYF. J is TRBJ2-7 and V is TRBV5-1; a possible D gene is TRBD2 (6 bases). Per the germline V gene, CDR1 is SGHRS and CDR2 is YFSETQ. The CDR3 is made up of 15 amino acids. V dropped 0 bases and J dropped 5 bases, with 15 bases sitting between them.

The chain uses TRBV30 and TRBJ1-6; 7 bases map to TRBD1. The trim removed 4 bases at V and 7 bases at J, leaving 7 bases unmatched. This CDR3 has 14 residues. CDR1 and CDR2 (germline): GTSNPN, SVGIG (reference sequence). The DNA for the CDR3 is TGTGCCTGGAACTTACAGGGGTACAATTCACCCCTCCACTTT. Its translation is CAWNLQGYNSPLHF. The full variable domain, in which reference TRBV30 and TRBJ1-6 provide the parts outside the CDR3, is SQTIHQWPATLVQPVGSPLSLECTVEGTSNPNLYWYRQAAGRGLQLLFYSVGIGQISSEVPQNLSASRPQDRQFILSSKKLLLSDSGFYLCAWNLQGYNSPLHFGNGTRLTVT.

A single count supports this clone. The CDR3, as DNA: TGTGCCAGCGGGACCTACAATGAGCAGTTCTTC. Protein product: CASGTYNEQFF. V usage is TRBV6-6 and J usage is TRBJ2-1, with D unclear. The CDR3 is 11 amino acids. The V gene's germline CDR1 is MNHNY and CDR2 SVGAGI (reference sequence). Trimming pared 8 bases from V and 2 bases from J, leaving 4 bases between.